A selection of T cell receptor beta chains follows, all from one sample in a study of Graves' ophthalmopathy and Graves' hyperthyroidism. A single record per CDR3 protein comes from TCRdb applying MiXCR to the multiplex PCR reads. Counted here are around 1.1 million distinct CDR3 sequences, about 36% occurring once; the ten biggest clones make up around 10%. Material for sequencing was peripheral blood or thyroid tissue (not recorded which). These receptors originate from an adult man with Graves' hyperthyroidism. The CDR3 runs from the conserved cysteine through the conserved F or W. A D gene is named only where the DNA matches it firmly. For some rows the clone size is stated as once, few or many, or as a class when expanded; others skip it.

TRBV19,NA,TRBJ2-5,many,TGTGCCAGTAGTCCCCTTAACAGGGTTGGGGAGACCCAGTACTTC,CASSPLNRVGETQYF
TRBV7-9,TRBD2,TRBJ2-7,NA,TGTGCCAGCAGCTCCAGCGGTGGACTAGTGGGCTTACCCTACGAGCAGTACTTC,CASSSSGGLVGLPYEQYF
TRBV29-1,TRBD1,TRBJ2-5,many,TGCAGCGTTGAAGGCAGGGGGATGGATAGCTTGGAGACCCAGTACTTC,CSVEGRGMDSLETQYF
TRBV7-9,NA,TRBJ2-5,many,TGTGCCAGCAGCCAGATTACAGGAAAAGAGACCCAGTACTTC,CASSQITGKETQYF
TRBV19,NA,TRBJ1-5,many,TGTGCCAGTAATCAGGGTTTTCAGCCCCAGCATTTT,CASNQGFQPQHF
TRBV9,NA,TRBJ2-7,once,TGTGCTAGATTATCATTCCGCCCTACCTACGAGCAGTACTTC,CARLSFRPTYEQYF
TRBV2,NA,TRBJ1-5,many,TGTGCCAGCAGTGTGGGCGGGTCCCCCCAGCATTTT,CASSVGGSPQHF
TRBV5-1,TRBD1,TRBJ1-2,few,TGCGCCAGCAGCTCCAAGACAGGGCCCGGCTATGGCTACACCTTC,CASSSKTGPGYGYTF
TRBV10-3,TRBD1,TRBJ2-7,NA,TGTGCCATCAGTGAGCCCGAGACAGGGATTTCCTACGAGCAGTACTTC,CAISEPETGISYEQYF
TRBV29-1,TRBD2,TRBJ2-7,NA,TGCAGCGTTGAAGGACTAGCGGCTCACTACGAGCAGTACTTC,CSVEGLAAHYEQYF
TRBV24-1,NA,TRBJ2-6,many,TGTGCCACCAGTGACTACCCCTCTGGGGCCAACGTCCTGACTTTC,CATSDYPSGANVLTF
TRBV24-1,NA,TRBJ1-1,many,TGTGCCACCAGTGACGGAATGAACACTGAAGCTTTCTTT,CATSDGMNTEAFF
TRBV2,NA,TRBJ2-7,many,TGTGCCAGCAGTGGGGACCCGTCCTACGAGCAGTACTTC,CASSGDPSYEQYF
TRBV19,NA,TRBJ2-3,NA,TGTGCCAGTAGTATCAGCGGAGATACGCAGTATTTT,CASSISGDTQYF
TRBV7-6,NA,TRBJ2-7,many,TGTGCCAGCAGCGAGACTAGTACAATGAAGCAGTACTTC,CASSETSTMKQYF
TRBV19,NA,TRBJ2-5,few,TGTGCCACCTCGACAGGCCCCGGAGAGACCCAGTACTTC,CATSTGPGETQYF
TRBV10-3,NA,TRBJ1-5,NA,TGTGCCATCAGCAATACCGGTACAGGGCTAAGGGTCAATCAGCCCCAGCATTTT,CAISNTGTGLRVNQPQHF
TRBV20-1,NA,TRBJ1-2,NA,TGCAGTGCTAGGTCCAGATATGGCTACACCTTC,CSARSRYGYTF
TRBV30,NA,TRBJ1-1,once,TGTGCCGGGAGCCGCGGAGGCACTGAAGCTTTCTTT,CAGSRGGTEAFF
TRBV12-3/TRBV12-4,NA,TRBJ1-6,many,TGTGCCAGCAGTTTGAGGCCCAATTCACCCCTCCACTTT,CASSLRPNSPLHF
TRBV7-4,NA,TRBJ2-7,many,TGTGCCAGCAGAAGGCTAGCGAAGATTACCTACGAGCAGTACTTC,CASRRLAKITYEQYF
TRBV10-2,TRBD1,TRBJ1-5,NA,TGCGCCAGCAGGAACAGGGGCCGGAATCAGCCCCAGCATTTT,CASRNRGRNQPQHF
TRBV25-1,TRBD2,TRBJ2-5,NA,TGTGCCAGCAGTGGAAGACCGGGACTAGCGGGGGGGCAAGAGACCCAGTACTTC,CASSGRPGLAGGQETQYF
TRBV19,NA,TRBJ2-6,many,TGTGCCAGTCGAATGGGGGCCGGAATACCAGATTCTGGGGCCAACGTCCTGACTTTC,CASRMGAGIPDSGANVLTF
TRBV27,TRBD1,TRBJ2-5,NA,TGTGCCAGCAGTTGGGGACAGAAGTCAAATCGCCAGTACTTC,CASSWGQKSNRQYF
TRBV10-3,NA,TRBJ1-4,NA,TGTGCCATCAGTTACTTATCTCCGAATGAAAAACTGTTTTTT,CAISYLSPNEKLFF
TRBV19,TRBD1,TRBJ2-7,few,TGTGCCAGCGCCCCGGGACAGGGGGGCTACGAGCAGTACTTC,CASAPGQGGYEQYF
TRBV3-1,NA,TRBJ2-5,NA,TGTGCCAGCAGCCCACGATGGGGATCCACAGAGACCCAGTGCTTC,CASSPRWGSTETQCF
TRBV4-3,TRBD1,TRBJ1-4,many,TGCGCCAGCAGCCAAGAGAGGAAGACAGGGGGCGTTGAAAAACTGTTTTTT,CASSQERKTGGVEKLFF
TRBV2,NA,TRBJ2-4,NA,TGTGCCAGCAGACAGGGATCGGAAAACATTCAGTACTTC,CASRQGSENIQYF
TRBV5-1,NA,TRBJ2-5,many,TGCGCCAGCAGACAGACCTCCCAAGAGACCCAGTACTTC,CASRQTSQETQYF
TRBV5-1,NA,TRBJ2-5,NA,TGCGCCAGCAGCTTGGGGACGTCGGACGAGACCCAGTACTTC,CASSLGTSDETQYF
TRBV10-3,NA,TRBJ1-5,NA,TGTGCCACCACCCCGGGGGGGGGACTTCAGCCCCAGCATTTT,CATTPGGGLQPQHF
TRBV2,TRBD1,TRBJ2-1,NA,TGTGCCAGCAGGACAGGGTACGAGCAGTTCTTC,CASRTGYEQFF
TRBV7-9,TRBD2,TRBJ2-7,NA,TGTGCCAGCAGGGAGACTAGCGTAAGCTCCTACGAGCAGTACTTC,CASRETSVSSYEQYF
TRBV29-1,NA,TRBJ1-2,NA,TGCAGCGTGGGGAAACAGGGCTCCTCCTTC,CSVGKQGSSF
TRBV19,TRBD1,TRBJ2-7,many,TGTGCCAGTAGGGGACAGGGGTGGAGCGAGCAGTACTTC,CASRGQGWSEQYF
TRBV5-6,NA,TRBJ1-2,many,TGTGCCAGCAGACCACAGGGTATGTTGGATGGCTACACCTTC,CASRPQGMLDGYTF
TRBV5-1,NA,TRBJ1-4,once,TGCGCCAGCAGCGCCGGGACGGCCGGACGGGGAAAACTGTTTTTT,CASSAGTAGRGKLFF
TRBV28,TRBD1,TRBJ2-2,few,TGTGCCAGCAGTTTTTTAGGGGGCGGCGGGGAGCTGTTTTTT,CASSFLGGGGELFF
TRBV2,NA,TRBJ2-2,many,TGTGCCAGCAGTGATCGGGCCCCCGGGGAGCTGTTTTTT,CASSDRAPGELFF
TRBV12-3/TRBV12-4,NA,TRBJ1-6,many,TGTGCCAGCAGACCTTGGTCGGATTCACCCCTCCACTTT,CASRPWSDSPLHF
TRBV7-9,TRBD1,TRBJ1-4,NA,TGTGCCAGCAGTCTCCGACAGGGGGCAACTAATGAAAAACTGTTTTTT,CASSLRQGATNEKLFF
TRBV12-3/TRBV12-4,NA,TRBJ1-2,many,TGTGCCAGCAGCCTAAGATATGGCTACACCTTC,CASSLRYGYTF
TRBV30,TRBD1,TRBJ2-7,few,TGTGCCTGGAGTTCGGGACAGCGGCAGTACTTC,CAWSSGQRQYF
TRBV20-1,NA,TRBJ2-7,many,TGCAGTGCGCATCTCCGGGACGGTAGATACGAGCAGTACTTC,CSAHLRDGRYEQYF